By share of the sample, the clone carrying this T cell receptor (beta chain) is medium-sized. The CDR3 totals 16 residues. The germline V and J ends were trimmed by 0 bases and 8 bases, with 17 bases remaining between them. Germline V gives CDR1 SGHDT, CDR2 YYEEEE. The source of the sample is a study of read filtering for tumor transcriptome and immune sequencing. Molecular barcoded adaptors covering alpha/delta and beta/gamma chains were used on 400 ng RNA. TCRdb called the reads again in MiXCR, with one record for every CDR3 protein. Among 30,000 to 40,000 distinct CDR3 sequences listed, approximately 15% were seen once.

Sequencing was done on a sample of a population of CD138-negative cells sorted from bone marrow. This receptor was taken from a donor at least 40 years old with multiple myeloma. The chain employs TRBV5-6 and TRBJ1-4, with D hard to call. The CDR3, as DNA: TGTGCCAGCAGCTTGGCGCTGCACCCTTCCTGGGAAAAACTGTTTTTT. Its translation is CASSLALHPSWEKLFF.